The entry below gives a single T cell receptor beta chain sequence along with its context. The antigen this receptor binds is unknown. No clone much larger than this one lies a single base away; base qualities are absent. The immunoSEQ Assay, a bias-controlled multiplex PCR, was used to amplify TCRbeta CDR3 regions from genomic DNA. In the original analysis: The number of nucleated cells in each sample was estimated from the amplification of reference gene primers within the assay. To quantify the absolute abundance of each unique TCRbeta CDR3 rearrangement, sequence reads were collapsed and filtered. For each sample, productive Simpson clonality was calculated as the square root of Simpson's diversity index over productive rearrangements. Not all clones reach the TCRdb copy of this immuneACCESS table, which keeps in-frame sequences only. Checked studies attribute under half of the gap to unresolved V genes and leave the rest unexplained. V, J and clone size derive from that table, while D and trimming were established from the DNA sequence. The sample table shows more than 60,000 clones, and roughly 84% are seen once. Of the sample, about 3.8% falls within the top ten clones.

The data derive from a study of blood T cell repertoires in COVID-19 (dated by TCRdb to the early 2020s). For the study in its entirety: The collaborator samples originated in the United States, Italy and Spain and spanned the acute and convalescent phases of COVID-19. The prospective study material was composed of cDNA or gDNA derived from T cells, B-cell-depleted T cells, or PBMCs. Deeply sampled blood TCRbeta repertoires from subjects exposed to, actively infected with, or recovered from COVID-19 were included in the dataset. A freely available public database, intended as a resource for researchers studying the immune response to SARS-CoV-2, is where the repertoires were released. The samples were drawn from the first 160 participants of the ongoing ImmuneRACE study and from over 950 subjects provided by 6 global collaborators. A de-identified subject ID, COVID-19 status, age in years and sex were almost always included in the sample metadata. Where HLA class I and class II types were available, the types were taken from metadata supplied by the sample provider, not from assay-based typing. What the authors observed across the whole study: How much clinical and demographic metadata was included differed by source and by participant, and the metadata was provided uncurated.

Each collaborating institution followed its own protocols to collect whole blood in K2EDTA tubes. For TCRbeta analysis, collaborators shipped samples as frozen whole blood, isolated PBMCs, or DNA extracted from either of those sample types. The sequencing input was peripheral blood. The clonotype originates from a man aged 45 to 65 with acute or convalescent COVID-19.

CDR3 region: CATSRVASSYEQYF. The DNA sequence is TGTGCCACCAGCAGAGTGGCCAGCTCCTACGAGCAGTACTTC. The chain links TRBV15 with TRBJ2-7; there is no confident call for the D gene. V loses 1 base, J loses 0 bases, and the germline ends lie 7 bases apart. The CDR3 runs 14 amino acids, cysteine and phenylalanine included. The read is trimmed to its CDR3 DNA, 42 bases read in frame from base 1. Per the germline V gene (reference sequence), LNHNV is the CDR1 and YYDKDF is the CDR2.